This TCR beta chain was captured by sequencing in a study of a mutant IDH1 vaccine in newly diagnosed glioma. In the study overall: A roughly 60% male, roughly 40% female split and a mean age of approximately 38 years characterized treated patients.

Clones were read by immunoSEQ multiplex PCR, and TCRdb kept only the in-frame ones, dropping some. The sample shows about 36,000 clones, roughly 92% of them seen only once. This clone was observed once. Time point described: baseline, week 1 (first vaccination visit). Treatment described: pre-vaccination baseline after standard-of-care therapy. V lost 6 bases and J lost 15; bases outside the gene matches: 12. This CDR3 comprises 13 residues. The germline V gene encodes CDR1 MNHNY and CDR2 SVGAGI (reference sequence). The TCR originated in a man between 18 and 35 years old with glioma. The V and J genes are TRBV6-6 and TRBJ2-4; 9 bases fit TRBD1. The sample in question was PBMCs, obtained from a glioma patient treated with radiotherapy, temozolomide or both. CDR3 coding DNA: TGTGCCAGCAGCTCAGACAGGGGGGGGGACCGGTACTTC. This translates into CASSSDRGGDRYF.